One sample yielded the 19 T cell receptor beta chains listed below, sequenced in a study of cytomegalovirus exposure and HLA in healthy donors. Primers for the PCR totalled 60 Vbeta and 13 Jbeta. Using immunoSEQ multiplex PCR, the repertoire was profiled, and TCRdb retains in-frame clones only, with some absent. The data show over 200,000 clones, around 80% seen once. The sequencing sample was made of PBMCs. The receptors shown here come from a woman aged 60-75 years in good health and CMV-seropositive.

The chain has TRBV9 and TRBJ2-7; D uncertain. This CDR3 has 14 amino acids. The ends were cut back, 0 bases at V and 2 bases at J, with 9 bases in the middle. CDR1 is SGDLS and CDR2 is YYNGEE in the germline V gene. The CDR3 nucleotides read TGTGCCAGCAGCGTAGGCGGCAGTCCCTACGAGCAGTACTTC. The encoded protein is CASSVGGSPYEQYF.

The sample holds a few counts of this clone. The chain joins TRBV30 to TRBJ1-5; D unclear. The CDR3 sequence is 14 residues long. V was trimmed by 2 bases and J by 3 bases, leaving 11 bases between them. CDR1 and CDR2 (germline): GTSNPN, SVGIG (reference sequence). The CDR3 sequence: CAWSPGGNNQPQHF. Here the CDR3 DNA reads TGTGCCTGGAGTCCCGGAGGAAACAATCAGCCCCAGCATTTT.

The chain joins TRBV10-3 to TRBJ1-6; TRBD1 aligns across 8 bases. The J segment lost 9 bases and the V segment lost 5 bases, leaving 6 bases of the junction unmatched. From germline, CDR1 is ENHRY and CDR2 SYGVKD. This CDR3 has 14 residues. The CDR3 coding sequence is TGTGCCATCAGTTCAGGGGGCCTCTCTTCACCCCTCCACTTT. Translation: CAISSGGLSSPLHF.

This clone was recorded a few times. The chain is built from TRBV11-2 and TRBJ1-3, with 7 positions matching TRBD1. V trimming: 2 bases; J trimming: 4 bases; junction bases outside the gene matches: 8. In germline, CDR1 is SGHAT, CDR2 FQNNGV. CDR3 length: 16 residues. The CDR3 protein is CASSLLGQALGNTIYF. DNA for the CDR3: TGTGCCAGCAGCTTACTCGGACAGGCTTTGGGAAACACCATATATTTT.

V gene TRBV27 combines with J gene TRBJ2-5; D is uncertain. Germline CDR1 MNHEY, CDR2 SMNVEV (reference sequence). The V and J ends lost 6 bases and 5 bases respectively, with 10 bases between them. The CDR3 is 12 residues long. The CDR3 sequence is CASRATRETQYF. The CDR3 nucleotides read TGTGCCAGCAGAGCAACCAGGGAGACCCAGTACTTC.

The chain employs TRBV6-5 and TRBJ2-1; TRBD2 aligns across 7 bases. This CDR3 has 15 amino acids. V lost 6 bases, J lost 0 bases, and 5 bases stayed unmatched. Per germline, CDR1 MNHEY and CDR2 SVGAGI. The CDR3 DNA is TGTGCCAGCAGGTGGACTAGGAGCTCCTACAATGAGCAGTTCTTC. Its translation: CASRWTRSSYNEQFF.

The sample holds a few counts of this clone. The rearrangement joins TRBV7-9 to TRBJ1-1; 10 bases align to TRBD1. V dropped 5 bases and J dropped 5; count of bases not matched to a gene: 2. The CDR3 runs 13 residues. Germline-derived CDR1 and CDR2 are SEHNR and FQNEAQ (reference sequence). CDR3 DNA sequence: TGTGCCAGCAGCGCGGGACAGGGGACTGAAGCTTTCTTT. It encodes CASSAGQGTEAFF.

The J gene is TRBJ1-2, the V gene TRBV28; 9 bases agree with TRBD1. The junction had 4 bases not matched to a gene; V was cut back by 1 base and J by 7 bases. CDR1 and CDR2 (germline): MDHEN, SYDVKM. This CDR3 has 14 amino acids. For the CDR3, the DNA is TGTGCCAGCAGTTTATACGGGACAGGGACTGGCTACACCTTC. Amino acid sequence: CASSLYGTGTGYTF.

The chain joins TRBV5-1 to TRBJ2-6; a weak D match, TRBD1 (5 bases). Trimming took off 0 bases at V and 0 bases at J, with 13 bases between the two ends. Germline V gives CDR1 SGHRS, CDR2 YFSETQ. The CDR3 loop spans 18 amino acids. The CDR3 DNA reads as TGCGCCAGCAGCTTGGTTCAGGCAGGGTACTCTGGGGCCAACGTCCTGACTTTC. It specifies CASSLVQAGYSGANVLTF.

In DNA form, the CDR3 reads TGTGCCAGCTCACCGGCGGGGTTTCCCTACGAGCAGTACTTC. Translation: CASSPAGFPYEQYF. This chain links TRBV18 with TRBJ2-7; a weak D match, TRBD2 (6 bases). The CDR3 totals 14 residues. CDR1 is KGHSH, CDR2 LQKENI, per germline. Trimming took off 3 bases at V and 2 bases at J, with 11 bases between the two ends.

This chain links TRBV7-2 with TRBJ2-7; TRBD1 agrees at 9 bases. Germline CDR1 reads SGHTA; CDR2 reads FQGNSA. There are 14 residues in the CDR3. The junction had 2 bases not matched to a gene; V was cut back by 5 bases and J by 0 bases. The CDR3 region has the DNA TGTGCCAGCAGCATACAGGGGGCCTCCTACGAGCAGTACTTC. Translating gives CASSIQGASYEQYF.

This sequence joins TRBV9 and TRBJ2-3; 14 positions agree with TRBD2. With V trimmed by 4 bases and J by 2 bases, 9 bases remained unmatched. Germline V gene lookup returns CDR1 SGDLS and CDR2 YYNGEE. The CDR3 sequence is 18 residues long. The CDR3: CASSPGTSGGATTDTQYF. The DNA for the CDR3 is TGTGCCAGCAGCCCCGGGACTAGCGGGGGAGCCACCACAGATACGCAGTATTTT.

The rearrangement uses TRBV27 and TRBJ2-5, with TRBD2 as a possible D gene (5 bases). The germline V gene has CDR1 MNHEY and CDR2 SMNVEV (reference sequence). CDR3 size: 13 residues. Trimming left V 5 bases short and J 4 bases short, with 11 bases between. The CDR3 region is CASSPRGLETQYF. The DNA for the CDR3 is TGTGCCAGCAGTCCGAGAGGGTTAGAGACCCAGTACTTC.

The gene calls are TRBV2 and TRBJ2-2; 9 bases map to TRBD2. J lost 3 bases, V lost 2 bases, and 10 bases had no gene match. Germline V gives CDR1 SNHLY, CDR2 FYNNEI. The CDR3 has 18 amino acids. DNA for the CDR3: TGTGCCAGCAGTGAATATGCTAGCGGGAAGAGAGACACCGGGGAGCTGTTTTTT. Translated: CASSEYASGKRDTGELFF.

This chain links TRBV2 with TRBJ2-7; 11 positions agree with TRBD2. In germline, CDR1 is SNHLY, CDR2 FYNNEI. The CDR3 covers 15 residues. J lost 5 bases, V lost 8 bases, and 11 bases had no gene match. The CDR3 region has the DNA TGTGCCAGCGCGGCTACTAGCGGGAGTATCCACGAGCAGTACTTC. It specifies CASAATSGSIHEQYF.

The chain links TRBV14 to TRBJ2-7, with TRBD2 matching over 7 bases. The germline V gene encodes CDR1 SGHDN and CDR2 FVKESK. Trimming cost V 1 base and J 2 bases; bases outside gene matches: 8. The CDR3 is 16 amino acids. CDR3: CASSQVLSTSTYEQYF. DNA for the CDR3: TGTGCCAGCAGCCAAGTACTCTCGACTAGCACCTACGAGCAGTACTTC.

V usage is TRBV30 and J usage is TRBJ1-1, with a tentative D call TRBD1 (6 bases). Looked up from germline, CDR1 is GTSNPN and CDR2 is SVGIG (reference sequence). The CDR3 runs 13 residues. Trimming pared 3 bases from V and 6 bases from J, leaving 14 bases between. CDR3 coding DNA: TGTGCCTGGAGAGACCACAGGGTGCCTGAAGCTTTCTTT. Its translation: CAWRDHRVPEAFF.

The genes are TRBV2 and TRBJ2-7; D perhaps matches TRBD1 (6 bases). CDR3 length: 14 amino acids. The V gene's germline CDR1 is SNHLY and CDR2 FYNNEI. V gave up 7 bases and J gave up 0 bases, with 13 bases separating them. The CDR3 bases are TGTGCCAGCAAAGTCGACAGGAGCTCCTACGAGCAGTACTTC. Encoded protein: CASKVDRSSYEQYF.

The CDR3 reads CASSVGQGDTIYF. The CDR3 DNA is TGCGCCAGCAGCGTCGGACAGGGGGACACCATATATTTT. The rearrangement uses TRBV5-1 and TRBJ1-3; 10 bases are a match to TRBD1. The CDR3 covers 13 residues. The germline gives CDR1 SGHRS, CDR2 YFSETQ. V gave up 4 bases and J gave up 8 bases; unmatched junction bases: 3.